The entry below describes one T cell receptor (beta chain). This sample is part of a study of blood T cell repertoires in COVID-19. In the study overall: The origin of the acute and convalescent COVID-19 samples was the United States, Italy and Spain. Sources were T cells, B-cell-depleted T cells, or PBMCs; the material itself was cDNA or gDNA.

The CDR3 is 11 residues long. The germline CDR1 and CDR2 sequences are DFQATT and SNEGSKA (reference sequence). V lost 6 bases to trimming and J lost 7 bases; unmatched junction nucleotides: 5. Methods used by the authors: From reference gene primer amplification, estimates of nucleated cell counts were derived. Sequencing was performed with immunoSEQ multiplex PCR; in TCRdb, only in-frame clones are kept and a portion is missing. V and J calls plus clone size are reproduced from that table; the DNA served to infer D and trimming. The data show some 90,000 clones, about 71% seen once. This clonotype originated in an older woman in a cohort sampled during active or convalescent COVID-19. The chain employs TRBV20-1 and TRBJ1-1; 7 bases agree with TRBD1. Sample: peripheral blood. The DNA of the CDR3 is TGCAGTGCGAACAGGGGCGGTGAAGCTTTCTTT. Translating it yields CSANRGGEAFF.